This TCR beta chain is from a study of response to subunit inactivated influenza vaccine. Study findings and constraints: Authors suggested each seasonal flu vaccination may recruit only limited numbers of new T cells.

TCRdb processed the RT-PCR reads anew with MiXCR; each CDR3 protein has one entry. The sample holds a few hundred thousand distinct CDR3 sequences, 21% seen once. This clonotype was counted a few times. Its antigen remains unknown. V was shortened by 3 bases and J by 6 bases, with 20 bases between the two germline ends. The CDR3 runs 16 residues. Germline V gives CDR1 MGHRA, CDR2 YSYEKL. The starting material was PBMCs from blood, obtained around 22 months after vaccination. The origin of this receptor is a man in his fifties or sixties who received an inactivated influenza vaccine. The J gene is TRBJ1-1, the V gene TRBV4-1; D not certain. The CDR3 DNA reads as TGCGCCAGCAGCCACCCCTTGCGGCTACCGGCGGCTGAAGCTTTCTTT. As protein: CASSHPLRLPAAEAFF.